These T cell receptor beta chains were read from a single sample in a study of T cell responses to AZD1222 COVID-19 vaccine. Produced via immunoSEQ multiplex PCR; TCRdb's table is partial and in-frame only. The repertoire holds around 140,000 clones, with just over 90% as singletons. Material: peripheral blood, obtained on day 0 of AZD1222 vaccination. These receptors were taken from an adult in good health. Both conserved end residues are part of each CDR3. D genes are given only for firm matches. Clone size is stated in some rows and not others, as once, few, many or a class when expanded.

TRBJ1-2,NA,TRBV3-1/TRBV3-2,NA,14,CASSQDEGGNGYTF,TGTGCCAGCAGCCAAGATGAGGGAGGGAATGGCTACACCTTC
TRBJ2-7,NA,TRBV2,NA,15,CASSEWGVEGYEQYF,TGTGCCAGCAGTGAATGGGGGGTTGAGGGCTACGAGCAGTACTTC
TRBJ2-7,NA,TRBV7-2,NA,14,CASSYVTAAYEQYF,TGTGCCAGCAGCTACGTGACTGCAGCCTACGAGCAGTACTTC
TRBJ2-5,TRBD1,TRBV19,once,14,CASSIGQGRETQYF,TGTGCCAGTAGTATAGGACAGGGACGGGAGACCCAGTACTTC
TRBJ1-2,NA,TRBV6-5,NA,16,CASSYSIGGQGYGYTF,TGTGCCAGCAGTTACTCGATCGGGGGGCAAGGCTATGGCTACACCTTC
TRBJ2-1,TRBD2,TRBV7-2,few,15,CASSATSGGAFEQFF,TGTGCCAGCAGCGCGACTAGCGGGGGGGCCTTTGAGCAGTTCTTC
TRBJ2-7,NA,TRBV13,NA,15,CASSLAGENSYEQYF,TGTGCCAGCAGCTTAGCGGGGGAAAACTCCTACGAGCAGTACTTC
TRBJ1-3,NA,TRBV9,NA,19,CASSGAIGQSASSGNTIYF,TGTGCCAGCAGCGGGGCCATAGGACAGTCGGCGAGCTCTGGAAACACCATATATTTT
TRBJ1-2,NA,TRBV7-2,NA,14,CASSLVRGGRGYTF,TGTGCCAGCAGCTTAGTTCGGGGAGGGAGAGGCTACACCTTC
TRBJ1-5,NA,TRBV10-3,NA,12,CAIAGKGQPQHF,TGTGCCATCGCGGGAAAGGGTCAGCCCCAGCATTTT
TRBJ1-2,TRBD1,TRBV6-5,NA,12,CASWTGDYGYTF,TGTGCCAGCTGGACAGGGGACTATGGCTACACCTTC
TRBJ2-5,TRBD2,TRBV9,NA,15,CASSSAGGYQETQYF,TGTGCCAGCAGCTCAGCCGGGGGGTACCAAGAGACCCAGTACTTC
TRBJ1-5,NA,TRBV27,NA,17,CASSLRAGLRSNQPQHF,TGTGCCAGCAGTTTAAGGGCGGGGCTTAGGAGCAATCAGCCCCAGCATTTT